A single sample gave rise to the 29 T cell receptor beta chains below, sequenced in a study of OX40 agonist ivuxolimab in advanced cancers. Assay: immunoSEQ multiplex PCR; the TCRdb copy retains only in-frame clones and omits some. The top ten hold less than 6.5% of the sample, which has around 74,000 clones, roughly 88% seen once. Material: CD4+ or CD8+ T cells sorted from blood, obtained in a trial of the OX40 agonist ivuxolimab. These receptors were obtained from an adult with an advanced solid tumor such as melanoma, head and neck, liver or kidney cancer.

The V and J genes are TRBV11-1 and TRBJ2-1; D is possibly TRBD2 (6 bases). This CDR3 comprises 13 residues. Germline values: CDR1 SGHAT, CDR2 FQDESV (reference sequence). V was trimmed by 5 bases and J by 1 base, leaving 6 bases between them. The CDR3 DNA reads TGTGCCAGCAGCAGCGGGTCCTACAATGAGCAGTTCTTC. As protein: CASSSGSYNEQFF.

The V call is TRBV10-3, the J call TRBJ2-5; 9 positions match TRBD2. V was clipped by 6 bases and J by 5 bases; unmatched bases: 7. The CDR3 is made up of 14 amino acids. Germline loops: CDR1 ENHRY, CDR2 SYGVKD. The CDR3 DNA follows: TGTGCCATCAGCCCCCAGCGGGAGGTGGAGACCCAGTACTTC. It codes for CAISPQREVETQYF.

The chain links TRBV5-1 to TRBJ1-2; 8 bases fit TRBD1. V shed 1 base, J shed 6 bases, and the junction held 5 bases outside the gene matches. Germline V gene sequence: CDR1 SGHRS, CDR2 YFSETQ. CDR3 length equals 14 residues. The DNA for the CDR3 is TGCGCCAGCAGCTTGTCGGACAGGGTTGATGGCTACACCTTC. Translating it yields CASSLSDRVDGYTF.

The chain joins TRBV7-6 to TRBJ1-5, with 7 positions matching TRBD1. This CDR3 has 15 residues. V lost 1 base to trimming and J lost 2 bases; unmatched junction nucleotides: 2. Germline values: CDR1 SGHVS, CDR2 FNYEAQ. The CDR3 bases are TGTGCCAGCAGCTTAGGAGGACAGGGCAATCAGCCCCAGCATTTT. This gives the protein CASSLGGQGNQPQHF.

V is TRBV6-4 and J is TRBJ2-6; D gene ambiguous. Per the germline V gene, CDR1 is MRHNA and CDR2 is SNTAGT. Trimming stripped 5 bases from V and 5 bases from J, with 22 bases between. The CDR3 sequence is 18 residues long. CDR3 region: CASSSNAPRQSRANVLTF. The CDR3 region has the DNA TGTGCCAGCAGTTCTAACGCTCCACGACAAAGTCGGGCCAACGTCCTGACTTTC.

The chain couples TRBV7-3 to TRBJ2-3; the D is unclear. The germline V gene has CDR1 SGHTA and CDR2 FQGTGA. The CDR3 sequence is 16 residues long. The V gene lost 1 base and the J gene lost 0 bases, with 11 bases spanning the gap. The CDR3 coding sequence is TGTGCCAGCAGCTTAAATGAGATCTCTAGCACAGATACGCAGTATTTT. It encodes CASSLNEISSTDTQYF.

This clone was observed a single time. This chain connects TRBV19 to TRBJ1-4; TRBD1 is a possible D gene (5 bases). V was clipped by 7 bases and J by 4 bases, with 16 bases between them. Germline CDR1 is LNHDA and CDR2 is SQIVND (reference sequence). The CDR3 is 15 amino acids. The CDR3 here is CASTNRRGVNEKLFF. DNA of the CDR3: TGTGCCAGTACCAATAGGCGGGGGGTTAATGAAAAACTGTTTTTT.

The table lists this clone with a count of one. The chain employs TRBV2 and TRBJ1-1; tentative D call: TRBD1 (5 bases). Germline V gene sequence: CDR1 SNHLY, CDR2 FYNNEI. CDR3 length equals 15 residues. V was cut by 0 bases and J by 3 bases, with 11 bases left in between. The CDR3 sequence: CASSEAGREDTEAFF. The CDR3 coding sequence is TGTGCCAGCAGTGAAGCGGGCAGGGAGGACACTGAAGCTTTCTTT.

Comment on this clone: Compared with germline, one end of the junction differs, possibly owing to a read error. Other DNA sequences in this specimen translate into the identical CDR3. This rearrangement joins TRBV5-1 to TRBJ1-2; D may be TRBD1 (5 bases). Germline V gene sequence: CDR1 SGHRS, CDR2 YFSETQ. CDR3 size: 14 residues. The CDR3 coding sequence is TGCGCCAGCAGTTTGGGGCAGATGGAGAACGGCTACACCTTC. This encodes CASSLGQMENGYTF.

The chain recombines TRBV29-1 with TRBJ1-2; unclear D gene. The CDR3 has 11 residues. V gave up 7 bases and J gave up 8 bases, with 14 bases separating them. The germline V gene encodes CDR1 SQVTM and CDR2 ANQGSEA. The CDR3 region is CSALGGVGYTF. CDR3 DNA sequence: TGCAGCGCTCTCGGTGGCGTAGGCTACACCTTC.

The CDR3 sequence is CASSRRGNTEAFF. CDR3 nucleotides: TGTGCCAGCAGCAGGCGGGGGAACACTGAAGCTTTCTTT. The rearrangement links TRBV13 to TRBJ1-1; D unclear. Trimming removed 5 bases at V and 1 base at J, with 8 bases between. The CDR3 is made up of 13 amino acids. Per germline, CDR1 PRHDT and CDR2 FYEKMQ (reference sequence). Full variable domain (rest looked up from reference TRBV13 and TRBJ1-1): AAGVIQSPRHLIKEKRETATLKCYPIPRHDTVYWYQQGPGQDPQFLISFYEKMQSDKGSIPDRFSAQQFSDYHSELNMSSLELGDSALYFCASSRRGNTEAFFGQGTRLTVV.

This clone was found once. This chain links TRBV5-1 with TRBJ1-6; weak D call: TRBD1 (6 bases). Germline assignment: CDR1 SGHRS and CDR2 YFSETQ. V was cut by 4 bases and J by 7 bases, with 12 bases left in between. The CDR3 spans 14 residues. CDR3 DNA: TGCGCCAGCAGCCCCACAGGGTGGAATTCACCCCTCCACTTT. It translates to CASSPTGWNSPLHF. The entire variable domain, with the rest obtained from reference TRBV5-1 and TRBJ1-6, is as follows: KAGVTQTPRYLIKTRGQQVTLSCSPISGHRSVSWYQQTPGQGLQFLFEYFSETQRNKGNFPGRFSGRQFSNSRSEMNVSTLELGDSALYLCASSPTGWNSPLHFGNGTRLTVT.

The chain joins TRBV5-1 to TRBJ1-2; D gene uncertain. This CDR3 spans 12 amino acids. The germline V gene has CDR1 SGHRS and CDR2 YFSETQ. Trimming stripped 1 base from V and 8 bases from J, with 9 bases between. The DNA for the CDR3 is TGCGCCAGCAGCTTGCCGGGGAGAGGCTACACCTTC. Its protein is CASSLPGRGYTF.

The CDR3 sequence: CASIWSLAGGLYF. The CDR3 DNA is TGTGCCAGCATTTGGTCACTAGCGGGGGGCCTGTACTTC. The chain couples TRBV2 to TRBJ2-7; 12 nucleotides align to TRBD2. CDR3 length: 13 amino acids. Germline values: CDR1 SNHLY, CDR2 FYNNEI. Trimming took 7 bases from V and 12 from J; bases not matched to a gene: 10.

The chain is built from TRBV11-2 and TRBJ1-1; D is ambiguous. The germline gives CDR1 SGHAT, CDR2 FQNNGV. V lost 0 bases and J lost 0, with 8 bases in between. This CDR3 has 15 amino acids. The chain's CDR3 is CASSLDQAVNTEAFF. The CDR3 DNA sequence: TGTGCCAGCAGCTTAGATCAGGCTGTGAACACTGAAGCTTTCTTT.

V is TRBV7-9 and J is TRBJ1-5, with D possibly TRBD1 on 6 matching bases. The CDR3 loop spans 14 amino acids. CDR1 is SEHNR and CDR2 is FQNEAQ in the germline V gene (reference sequence). The V and J ends lost 1 base and 7 bases respectively, with 11 bases between them. In DNA form, the CDR3 reads TGTGCCAGCAGCTTAGGAGGGGGAGGGCAGCCCCAGCATTTT. This sequence encodes CASSLGGGGQPQHF.

The chain employs TRBV19 and TRBJ1-2; D is possibly TRBD1 (5 bases). The CDR3 sequence is 15 residues long. Germline CDR1 reads LNHDA; CDR2 reads SQIVND (reference sequence). The ends were cut back, 6 bases at V and 2 bases at J, with 16 bases in the middle. DNA of the CDR3: TGTGCCAGTAGACTCTCCGGGACCCCAAACTATGGCTACACCTTC. Residues: CASRLSGTPNYGYTF.

The CDR3 is CASSLGRRLYNEQFF. CDR3 bases: TGTGCCAGCAGCCTAGGACGGCGTCTCTACAATGAGCAGTTCTTC. The genes are TRBV5-8 and TRBJ2-1, with unresolved D. CDR1 and CDR2 (germline): SGHTS, YDEGEE. This CDR3 contains 15 residues. Trimming cost V 4 bases and J 3 bases, with 14 bases left between them.

This chain uses TRBV5-6 with TRBJ1-2; no clear D. This CDR3 comprises 15 residues. V was cut by 0 bases and J by 1 base, with 10 bases left in between. The germline V gene encodes CDR1 SGHDT and CDR2 YYEEEE. The CDR3 loop is CASSLAAGINYGYTF. The DNA of the CDR3 is TGTGCCAGCAGCTTGGCTGCTGGAATTAACTATGGCTACACCTTC.

The chain uses TRBV19 and TRBJ1-1; 7 bases fit TRBD1. J was trimmed by 0 bases and V by 4 bases; bases with no gene match: 5. The CDR3 is 15 amino acids. Germline loops: CDR1 LNHDA, CDR2 SQIVND (reference sequence). CDR3 coding DNA: TGTGCCAGTAGTACCTTGACAGGGATGAACACTGAAGCTTTCTTT. It encodes CASSTLTGMNTEAFF.

V gene TRBV15 combines with J gene TRBJ1-4; no clear D gene. Germline CDR1 and CDR2: LNHNV and YYDKDF (reference sequence). Trimming took 0 bases from V and 11 from J, leaving 10 bases between them. The CDR3 has 13 residues. Here the CDR3 DNA reads TGTGCCACCAGCAGAGATCAAGGTTGGAAACTGTTTTTT. As protein: CATSRDQGWKLFF.

The genes are TRBV5-6 and TRBJ2-5; a possible D gene is TRBD1 (5 bases). TRBJ2-7 explains the end of the DNA better; the J call may be wrong. The V gene's germline CDR1 is SGHDT and CDR2 YYEEEE. This CDR3 contains 12 residues. The CDR3 coding sequence is TGTGCCAGCAGCAATCAGGGTTTCGAGCAGTACTTC. Residues: CASSNQGFEQYF.

This chain joins TRBV6-5 and TRBJ2-7; weak D call: TRBD1 (6 bases). V was clipped by 10 bases and J by 1 base, with 17 bases between them. This CDR3 contains 14 residues. Germline V CDR1 and CDR2: MNHEY, SVGAGI. The CDR3 region has the DNA TGTGCCACCAACCCTTCGGACAGATCCTACGAGCAGTACTTC. Amino acids: CATNPSDRSYEQYF.

The chain has TRBV7-3 and TRBJ2-7; D may match TRBD1 or TRBD2 (6 bases each). Germline CDR1 and CDR2: SGHTA and FQGTGA. The CDR3 consists of 14 residues. V lost 5 bases and J 4 bases, leaving 15 bases between the germline ends. CDR3 bases: TGTGCCAGCAGCCTCGGCGGGACAACTTACGAGCAGTACTTC. Amino acids: CASSLGGTTYEQYF.

The chain uses TRBV6-6 and TRBJ2-7, with a weak D call TRBD2 (6 bases). V was trimmed by 2 bases and J by 5 bases, leaving 10 bases between them. The germline V gene encodes CDR1 MNHNY and CDR2 SVGAGI (reference sequence). The CDR3 is 13 residues long. The CDR3 loop reads CASSYNGGDEQYF. The CDR3 DNA reads as TGTGCCAGCAGTTACAACGGGGGAGACGAGCAGTACTTC.

The sample holds one count of this clone. This chain uses TRBV27 with TRBJ1-1; D is perhaps TRBD1 (5 bases). V lost 3 bases to trimming and J lost 5 bases, with 13 bases between them. There are 14 residues in the CDR3. Germline V gene lookup returns CDR1 MNHEY and CDR2 SMNVEV (reference sequence). In nucleotides, the CDR3 is TGTGCCAGCAGTTTCTCCGGGACTTTTACTGAAGCTTTCTTT. Amino acids: CASSFSGTFTEAFF.

This chain links TRBV29-1 with TRBJ2-1; D assignment may be TRBD1 or TRBD2 (5 bases each). V was clipped by 3 bases and J by 0 bases, with 9 bases between them. Germline V gene data show CDR1 as SQVTM and CDR2 as ANQGSEA. The length of the CDR3 is 14 residues. CDR3 region: CSVEGESSYNEQFF. CDR3 DNA: TGCAGCGTTGAGGGGGAGAGCTCCTACAATGAGCAGTTCTTC.

CDR3 DNA: TGTGCCAGCAGCGAAGGGTATAATTCACCCCTCCACTTT. Translated, it gives CASSEGYNSPLHF. J is TRBJ1-6 and V is TRBV7-9; D unresolved. Germline CDR1 reads SEHNR; CDR2 reads FQNEAQ (reference sequence). V lost 5 bases and J 4 bases, leaving 6 bases between the germline ends. The CDR3 extends over 13 amino acids.

The V gene is TRBV18, the J gene TRBJ1-1; D is ambiguous. Between the trimmed V and J ends, which lost 2 bases and 4 bases, there was a span of 11 bases. In germline, CDR1 is KGHSH, CDR2 LQKENI. This CDR3 spans 14 amino acids. Here the CDR3 reads CASSPRAGVTEAFF. The CDR3, as DNA: TGTGCCAGCTCACCAAGGGCGGGTGTCACTGAAGCTTTCTTT.